A single sample gave rise to the 8 T cell receptor beta chains below, sequenced in a study of Ad26.COV2.S vaccination and SARS-CoV-2 variants. Documented treatment: some 20 received Ad26.COV2.S at low or high dose, single or two shots; roughly 5 received placebo; per-sample allocation not given. Collection of samples fell on day 63 after the first vaccine or placebo injection. The assay was immunoSEQ multiplex PCR, and TCRdb's table has in-frame clones only and misses some. The table records some 520,000 clones, roughly nine tenths of them present only once. The material sequenced was peripheral blood, taken in a trial of Ad26.COV2.S vaccine versus placebo. The source is a person between 18 and 59 years old who received the Ad26.COV2.S COVID-19 vaccine or a placebo.

This sequence joins TRBV5-6 and TRBJ2-3; 7 bases line up with TRBD1. Germline values: CDR1 SGHDT, CDR2 YYEEEE. V lost 4 bases, J lost 6 bases, and 14 bases stayed unmatched. The CDR3 contains 16 residues. This chain's CDR3 is CASSPRQGRVADTQYF. In nucleotides, the CDR3 is TGTGCCAGCAGCCCCCGACAGGGAAGAGTAGCGGATACGCAGTATTTT. Variable domain in full (rest from reference TRBV5-6 and TRBJ2-3): DAGVTQSPTHLIKTRGQQVTLRCSPKSGHDTVSWYQQALGQGPQFIFQYYEEEERQRGNFPDRFSGHQFPNYSSELNVNALLLGDSALYLCASSPRQGRVADTQYFGPGTRLTVL.

This CDR3 is CASSVLKGDLNTGELFF. The CDR3 DNA sequence: TGTGCCAGCAGCGTCTTAAAGGGGGATTTGAACACCGGGGAGCTGTTTTTT. The V gene is TRBV9, the J gene TRBJ2-2; weak D call: TRBD1 (6 bases). Deletions cut 2 bases from V and 1 base from J, with 15 bases between. The CDR3 is made up of 17 amino acids. CDR1 and CDR2 (germline): SGDLS, YYNGEE.

The chain couples TRBV5-1 to TRBJ2-1; 12 bases fit TRBD2. CDR1 and CDR2 from the germline V gene are SGHRS and YFSETQ. J lost 4 bases, V lost 0 bases, and 2 bases had no gene match. The CDR3 is made up of 16 amino acids. CDR3 coding DNA: TGCGCCAGCAGCTTGGGGACTAGCGGGATATACAATGAGCAGTTCTTC. This translates into CASSLGTSGIYNEQFF.

The CDR3 protein is CASSLRGSGGYEQYF. Here the CDR3 DNA reads TGTGCCAGCAGCCTCCGGGGTAGCGGGGGATACGAGCAGTACTTC. The rearrangement joins TRBV3-1 (or the pseudogene TRBV3-2) to TRBJ2-7; TRBD2 matches 9 bases. The CDR3 loop spans 15 amino acids. The junction had 8 bases not matched to a gene; V was cut back by 4 bases and J by 4 bases. The germline V gene has CDR1 LGHDT and CDR2 YNNKEL (reference sequence).

The chain is built from TRBV6-2 or TRBV6-3 and TRBJ1-2; a weak D match, TRBD1 (6 bases). Trimming pared 6 bases from V and 1 base from J, leaving 18 bases between. This CDR3 contains 16 residues. Germline V gene lookup returns CDR1 MNHEY and CDR2 SVGEGT. DNA of the CDR3: TGTGCCAGCAGCGATACAAGACAGGACCATAACTATGGCTACACCTTC. Translated: CASSDTRQDHNYGYTF.

In DNA, the CDR3 is TGTGCCAGCAGTTACTCAACGGTGTTCGGTGGCACTGAAGCTTTCTTT. Translation: CASSYSTVFGGTEAFF. The V call is TRBV6-5, the J call TRBJ1-1; D gene uncertain. The CDR3 contains 16 residues. The germline V gene encodes CDR1 MNHEY and CDR2 SVGAGI. V was cut by 0 bases and J by 4 bases, with 15 bases left in between.

V usage is TRBV5-1 and J usage is TRBJ2-7; 7 bases line up with TRBD1. Germline values: CDR1 SGHRS, CDR2 YFSETQ. V lost 2 bases, J lost 4 bases, and 6 bases stayed unmatched. The CDR3 extends over 14 amino acids. This CDR3 is CASSFRDSRYEQYF. DNA of the CDR3: TGCGCCAGCAGCTTTAGGGACAGCAGGTACGAGCAGTACTTC.

This chain uses TRBV19 with TRBJ1-2, with D perhaps matching TRBD1 (6 bases). V was cut by 5 bases and J by 5 bases, with 18 bases left in between. The CDR3 spans 15 residues. The V gene's germline CDR1 is LNHDA and CDR2 SQIVND (reference sequence). CDR3 sequence reads: CASSSAPGAEYGYTF. In nucleotides, the CDR3 is TGTGCCAGTAGTTCAGCCCCGGGGGCAGAGTATGGCTACACCTTC.